Following are 2 T cell receptor beta chains from one sample sequenced in a study of CXCR3-negative and CXCR3-positive naive CD8 T cells. Researchers prepared the TRB cDNA libraries using 5' RACE with UMI labels. TCRdb re-called the 5' RACE reads, yielding one record per CDR3 amino acid sequence without DNA. Listed are fewer than 50,000 distinct CDR3 sequences; 1.6% falls within the top ten. The material sequenced was naive CXCR3- CD8+ T cells from blood. Described subset: CD45RO-CCR7+CD27+CD95- naive CD8+ T cells lacking CXCR3 (TNR3-). The receptor source for this set is a human donor in good health. Some clones in this sample may be carry-over from other donors' samples.

The CDR3 here is CSVTDLGAEAFF. The rearrangement joins TRBV29-1 to TRBJ1-1; TCRdb picks TRBD1, but there is no DNA to check that call. Germline CDR1 SQVTM, CDR2 ANQGSEA. The CDR3 has 12 amino acids.

The chain recombines TRBV3-1 with TRBJ2-2; the D call of TRBD1 rests on TCRdb alone, since no DNA is present to check it. Germline loops: CDR1 LGHDT, CDR2 YNNKEL (reference sequence). CDR3 length equals 16 residues. CDR3: CASSQEDRGWTGELFF.